Given below is one TCR beta chain in context. The method was immunoSEQ multiplex PCR; TCRdb's version includes in-frame clones alone and lacks a portion of them. The data contain under 200,000 clones, over 70% of them seen just once; the ten biggest clones take up roughly 2.8%. The data originate from a study of blood T cell repertoires in COVID-19. Study-wide context: Researchers got acute and convalescent COVID-19 samples from the United States, Italy and Spain. Sample material is recorded as cDNA or gDNA derived from T cells, B-cell-depleted T cells, or PBMCs.

The CDR3 has 13 residues. With 3 bases clipped from V and 10 bases from J, the junction kept 3 bases outside the gene matches. The V gene's germline CDR1 is SEHNR and CDR2 FQNEAQ (reference sequence). Sequenced material: peripheral blood. The chain recombines TRBV7-9 with TRBJ1-6; the match to TRBD1 covers 7 bases. This receptor was taken from a woman aged 55-69 years with acute or convalescent COVID-19. CDR3 loop: CASSFSGGSPLHF. CDR3 coding DNA: TGTGCCAGCAGCTTCTCAGGGGGATCACCCCTCCACTTT.